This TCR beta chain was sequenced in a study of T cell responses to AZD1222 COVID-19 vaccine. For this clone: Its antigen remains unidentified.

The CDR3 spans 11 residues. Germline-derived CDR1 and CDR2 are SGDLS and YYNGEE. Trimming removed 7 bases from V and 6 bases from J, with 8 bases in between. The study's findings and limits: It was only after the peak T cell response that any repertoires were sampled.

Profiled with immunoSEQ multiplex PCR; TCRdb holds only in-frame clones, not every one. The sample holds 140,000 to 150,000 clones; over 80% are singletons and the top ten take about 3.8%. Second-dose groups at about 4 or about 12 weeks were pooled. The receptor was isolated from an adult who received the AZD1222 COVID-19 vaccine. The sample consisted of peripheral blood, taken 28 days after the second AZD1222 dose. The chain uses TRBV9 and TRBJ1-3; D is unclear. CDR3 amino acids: CASGKVNTIYF. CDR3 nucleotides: TGTGCCAGCGGGAAGGTAAACACCATATATTTT. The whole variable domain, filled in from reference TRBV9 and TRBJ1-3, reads DSGVTQTPKHLITATGQRVTLRCSPRSGDLSVYWYQQSLDQGLQFLIQYYNGEERAKGNILERFSAQQFPDLHSELNLSSLELGDSALYFCASGKVNTIYFGEGSWLTVV.